The T cell receptor beta chain described here comes from a study of Ad26.COV2.S vaccination and SARS-CoV-2 variants. The overall study: Donor got 5x10^10 or 1x10^11 viral particles of Ad26.COV2.S. Whole-study findings and limits: People who got the vaccine or the placebo had similar non-spike TCR breadth.

Indicated treatment: some 19 received Ad26.COV2.S at low or high dose, single or two shots; about five received placebo; per-sample allocation not given. Samples were taken on day 63 after the first vaccine or placebo injection. This vaccine is an Ad26 vector that expresses the Wuhan-strain SARS-CoV-2 spike. Concerning this clone: Its antigen is unknown.

TCRdb keeps only in-frame clones here, not all; method: immunoSEQ multiplex PCR. This table has 450,000 to 550,000 clones, roughly nine tenths appearing once. The CDR3 contains 15 residues. Germline assignment: CDR1 GTSNPN and CDR2 SVGIG (reference sequence). With V trimmed by 1 base and J by 2 bases, 7 bases remained unmatched. This receptor was obtained from a person aged 18-65 years who received the Ad26.COV2.S COVID-19 vaccine or a placebo. The chain combines TRBV30 with TRBJ2-7, with TRBD2 matching over 8 bases. The input for sequencing was peripheral blood, taken in a trial of Ad26.COV2.S vaccine versus placebo. CDR3 loop: CAWSALPGLAYEQYF. CDR3 DNA sequence: TGTGCCTGGAGTGCCCTGCCGGGACTAGCCTACGAGCAGTACTTC. Supplemented by reference TRBV30 and TRBJ2-7, the full variable domain reads SQTIHQWPATLVQPVGSPLSLECTVEGTSNPNLYWYRQAAGRGLQLLFYSVGIGQISSEVPQNLSASRPQDRQFILSSKKLLLSDSGFYLCAWSALPGLAYEQYFGPGTRLTVT.